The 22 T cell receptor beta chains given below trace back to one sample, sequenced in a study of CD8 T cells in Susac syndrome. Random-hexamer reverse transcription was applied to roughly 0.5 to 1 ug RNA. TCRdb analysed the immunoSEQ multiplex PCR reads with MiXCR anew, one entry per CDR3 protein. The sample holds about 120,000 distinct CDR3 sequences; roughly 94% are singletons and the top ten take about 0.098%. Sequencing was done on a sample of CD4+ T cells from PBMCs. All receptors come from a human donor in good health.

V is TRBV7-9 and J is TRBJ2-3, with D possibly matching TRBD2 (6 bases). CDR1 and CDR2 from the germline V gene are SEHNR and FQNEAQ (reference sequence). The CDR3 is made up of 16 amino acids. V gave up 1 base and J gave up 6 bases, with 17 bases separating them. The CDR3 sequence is CASSLDLRGAGDTQYF. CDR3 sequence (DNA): TGTGCCAGCAGCTTAGACTTGCGGGGCGCGGGGGATACGCAGTATTTT.

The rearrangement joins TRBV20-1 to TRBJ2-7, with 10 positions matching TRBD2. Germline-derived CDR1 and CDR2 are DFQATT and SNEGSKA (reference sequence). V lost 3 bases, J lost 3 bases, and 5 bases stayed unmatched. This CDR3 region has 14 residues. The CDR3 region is CSASFSGRNYEQYF. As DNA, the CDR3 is TGCAGTGCTAGTTTTAGCGGGAGGAACTACGAGCAGTACTTC.

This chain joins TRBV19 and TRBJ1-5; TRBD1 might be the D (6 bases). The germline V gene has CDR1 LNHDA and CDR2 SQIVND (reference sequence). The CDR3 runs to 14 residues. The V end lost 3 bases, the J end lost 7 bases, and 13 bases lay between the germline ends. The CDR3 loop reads CASSISGAGQPQHF. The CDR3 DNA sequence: TGTGCCAGTAGTATTTCAGGGGCTGGGCAGCCCCAGCATTTT.

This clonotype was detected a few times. The DNA for the CDR3 is TGTGCCAGCAGCCAAGGAGGGGATCAGCCCCAGCATTTT. Its translation is CASSQGGDQPQHF. This sequence joins TRBV3-1 and TRBJ1-5; possible D gene TRBD1, 5 bases. V was trimmed by 1 base and J by 5 bases, leaving 6 bases between them. Germline V gene data show CDR1 as LGHDT and CDR2 as YNNKEL (reference sequence). This CDR3 is built from 13 residues.

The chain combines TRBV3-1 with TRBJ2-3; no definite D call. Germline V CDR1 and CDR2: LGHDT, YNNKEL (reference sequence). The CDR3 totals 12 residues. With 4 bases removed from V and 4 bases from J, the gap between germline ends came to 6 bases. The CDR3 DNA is TGTGCCAGCAGCCTCATGTCAGATACGCAGTATTTT. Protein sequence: CASSLMSDTQYF.

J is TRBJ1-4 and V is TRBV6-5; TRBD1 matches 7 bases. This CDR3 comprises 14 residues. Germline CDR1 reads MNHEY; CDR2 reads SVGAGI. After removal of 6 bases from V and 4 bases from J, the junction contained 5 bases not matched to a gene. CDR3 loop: CASRKGQNNEKLFF. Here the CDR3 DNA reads TGTGCCAGCAGGAAGGGACAGAATAATGAAAAACTGTTTTTT.

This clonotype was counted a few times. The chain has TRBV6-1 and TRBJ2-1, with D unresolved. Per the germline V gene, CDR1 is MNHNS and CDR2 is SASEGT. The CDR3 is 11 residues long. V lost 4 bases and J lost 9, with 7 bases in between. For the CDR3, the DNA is TGTGCCAGCAGTGCAAGCTTTGAGCAGTTCTTC. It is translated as CASSASFEQFF.

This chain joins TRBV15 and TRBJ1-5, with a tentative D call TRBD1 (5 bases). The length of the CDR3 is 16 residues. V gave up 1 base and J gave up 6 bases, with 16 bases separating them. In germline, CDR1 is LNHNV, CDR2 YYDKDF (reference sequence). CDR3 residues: CATSRGGTGRGQPQHF. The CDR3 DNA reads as TGTGCCACCAGCAGAGGTGGGACTGGGAGGGGTCAGCCCCAGCATTTT.

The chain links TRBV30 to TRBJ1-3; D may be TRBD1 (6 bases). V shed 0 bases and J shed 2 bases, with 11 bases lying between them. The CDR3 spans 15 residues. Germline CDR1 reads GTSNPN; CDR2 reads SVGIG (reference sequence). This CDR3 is CAWSVGGGAGNTIYF. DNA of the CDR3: TGTGCCTGGAGTGTAGGAGGGGGAGCTGGAAACACCATATATTTT.

CDR3 in DNA: TGTGCCACCAGCAGAGATGGAGTAGGGCGCAATCAGCCCCAGCATTTT. This translates into CATSRDGVGRNQPQHF. V gene TRBV15 combines with J gene TRBJ1-5; no reliable D call. V gave up 0 bases and J gave up 2 bases, with 11 bases separating them. The CDR3 is made up of 16 amino acids. Germline CDR1 reads LNHNV; CDR2 reads YYDKDF (reference sequence). The whole variable domain, remainder taken from reference TRBV15 and TRBJ1-5, is DAMVIQNPRYQVTQFGKPVTLSCSQTLNHNVMYWYQQKSSQAPKLLFHYYDKDFNNEADTPDNFQSRRPNTSFCFLDIRSPGLGDTAMYLCATSRDGVGRNQPQHFGDGTRLSIL.

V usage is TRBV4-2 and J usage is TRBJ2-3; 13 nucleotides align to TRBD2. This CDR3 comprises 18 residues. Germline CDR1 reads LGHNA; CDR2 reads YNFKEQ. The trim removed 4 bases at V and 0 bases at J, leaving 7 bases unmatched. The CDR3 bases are TGTGCCAGCAGCCGAAAAGGGACTAGCGGGACCAGCACAGATACGCAGTATTTT. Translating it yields CASSRKGTSGTSTDTQYF.

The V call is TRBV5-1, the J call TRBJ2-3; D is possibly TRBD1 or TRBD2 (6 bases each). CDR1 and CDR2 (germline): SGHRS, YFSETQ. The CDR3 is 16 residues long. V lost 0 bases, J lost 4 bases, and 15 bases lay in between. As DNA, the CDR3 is TGCGCCAGCAGCTTGGAACTAGCCCCAGGGGCAGATACGCAGTATTTT. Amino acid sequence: CASSLELAPGADTQYF.

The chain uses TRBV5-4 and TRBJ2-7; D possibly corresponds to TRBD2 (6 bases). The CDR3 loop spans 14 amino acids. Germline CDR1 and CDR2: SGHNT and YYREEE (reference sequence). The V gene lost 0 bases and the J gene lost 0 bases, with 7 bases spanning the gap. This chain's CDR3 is CASSLGRASYEQYF. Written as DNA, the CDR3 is TGTGCCAGCAGCTTGGGGAGGGCCTCCTACGAGCAGTACTTC.

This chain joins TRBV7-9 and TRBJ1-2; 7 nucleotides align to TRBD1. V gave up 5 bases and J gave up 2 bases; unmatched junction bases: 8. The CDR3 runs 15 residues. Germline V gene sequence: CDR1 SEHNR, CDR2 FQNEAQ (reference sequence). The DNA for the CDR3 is TGTGCCAGCAGCCGGCCCGGGACAGAGAACTATGGCTACACCTTC. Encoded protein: CASSRPGTENYGYTF.

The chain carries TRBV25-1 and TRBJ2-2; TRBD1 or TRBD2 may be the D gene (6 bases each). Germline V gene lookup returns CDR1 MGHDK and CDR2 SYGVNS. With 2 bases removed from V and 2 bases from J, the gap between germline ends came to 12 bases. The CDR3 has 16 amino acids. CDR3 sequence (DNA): TGTGCCAGCAGTGAAAGTGGGGGGCTCAACACCGGGGAGCTGTTTTTT. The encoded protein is CASSESGGLNTGELFF.

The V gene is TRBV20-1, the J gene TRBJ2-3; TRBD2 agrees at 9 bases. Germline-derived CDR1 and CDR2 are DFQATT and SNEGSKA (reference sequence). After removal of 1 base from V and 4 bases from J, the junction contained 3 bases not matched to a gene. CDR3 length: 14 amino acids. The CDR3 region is CSARGAGGPDTQYF. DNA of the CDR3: TGCAGTGCTAGAGGGGCGGGAGGGCCAGATACGCAGTATTTT.

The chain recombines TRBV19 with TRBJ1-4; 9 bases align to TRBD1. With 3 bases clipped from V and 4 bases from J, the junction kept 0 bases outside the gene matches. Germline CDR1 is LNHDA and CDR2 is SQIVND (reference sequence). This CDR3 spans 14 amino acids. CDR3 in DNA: TGTGCCAGTAGTATGGGACAGGGTAATGAAAAACTGTTTTTT. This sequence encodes CASSMGQGNEKLFF. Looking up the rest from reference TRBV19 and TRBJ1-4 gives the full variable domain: DGGITQSPKYLFRKEGQNVTLSCEQNLNHDAMYWYRQDPGQGLRLIYYSQIVNDFQKGDIAEGYSVSREKKESFPLTVTSAQKNPTAFYLCASSMGQGNEKLFFGSGTQLSVL.

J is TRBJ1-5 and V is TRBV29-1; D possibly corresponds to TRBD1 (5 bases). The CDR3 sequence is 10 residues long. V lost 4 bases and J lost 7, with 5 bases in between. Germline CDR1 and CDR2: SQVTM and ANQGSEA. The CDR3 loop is CSVGDQPQHF. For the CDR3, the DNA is TGCAGCGTTGGGGACCAGCCCCAGCATTTT.

The CDR3 loop reads CASSIGQGEGYTF. In DNA, the CDR3 is TGTGCCAGCAGCATTGGACAAGGAGAGGGCTACACCTTC. The chain links TRBV7-2 to TRBJ1-2, with a tentative D call TRBD1 (5 bases). Germline V gene lookup returns CDR1 SGHTA and CDR2 FQGNSA. The CDR3 runs to 13 residues. The ends were cut back, 5 bases at V and 8 bases at J, with 15 bases in the middle. Filled out from reference TRBV7-2 and TRBJ1-2, the complete variable domain reads GAGVSQSPSNKVTEKGKDVELRCDPISGHTALYWYRQSLGQGLEFLIYFQGNSAPDKSGLPSDRFSAERTGGSVSTLTIQRTQQEDSAVYLCASSIGQGEGYTFGSGTRLTVV.

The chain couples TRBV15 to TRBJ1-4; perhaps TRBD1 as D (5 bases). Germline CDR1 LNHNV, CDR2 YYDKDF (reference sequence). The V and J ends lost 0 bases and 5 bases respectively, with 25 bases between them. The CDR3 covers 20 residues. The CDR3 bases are TGTGCCACCAGCAGAGAGGTCGCAGGGTTAATTAAGGACCGAAATGAAAAACTGTTTTTT. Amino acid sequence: CATSREVAGLIKDRNEKLFF.

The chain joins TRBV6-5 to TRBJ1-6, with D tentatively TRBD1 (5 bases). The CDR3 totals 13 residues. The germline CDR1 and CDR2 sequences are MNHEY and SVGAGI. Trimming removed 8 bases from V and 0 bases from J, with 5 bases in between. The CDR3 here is CASQGSYNSPLHF. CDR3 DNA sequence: TGTGCCAGCCAGGGCTCCTATAATTCACCCCTCCACTTT.

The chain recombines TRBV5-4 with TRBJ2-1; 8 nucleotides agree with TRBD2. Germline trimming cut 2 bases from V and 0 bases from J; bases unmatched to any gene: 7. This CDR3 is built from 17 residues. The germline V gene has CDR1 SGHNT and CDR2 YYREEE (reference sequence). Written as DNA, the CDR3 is TGTGCCAGCAGCTTAGCAAGCGGGAGCTCCTCCTACAATGAGCAGTTCTTC. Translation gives CASSLASGSSSYNEQFF. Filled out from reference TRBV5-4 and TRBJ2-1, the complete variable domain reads ETGVTQSPTHLIKTRGQQVTLRCSSQSGHNTVSWYQQALGQGPQFIFQYYREEENGRGNFPPRFSGLQFPNYSSELNVNALELDDSALYLCASSLASGSSSYNEQFFGPGTRLTVL.